Presented here are 8 T cell receptor beta chains from one specimen sequenced in a study of T cells after posttransplantation cyclophosphamide. The assay was immunoSEQ multiplex PCR, and TCRdb's table has in-frame clones only and misses some. This sample has 15,000 to 20,000 clones, with about four fifths found just once. Sampled 1 year posttransplant, controls received myeloablative marrow transplants, methotrexate and a calcineurin inhibitor. The starting material was PBMCs, obtained 410 to 450 days after allogeneic stem cell transplant with calcineurin inhibitor and methotrexate. All receptors come from a male patient younger than 45 who received an allogeneic stem cell transplant from an unrelated donor, was CMV-positive, and had acute and chronic GVHD. These T cells may partly come from the graft donor.

V and J are TRBV28 and TRBJ1-1; D call uncertain. V was pared by 2 bases and J by 6 bases, with 10 bases between. Germline V gives CDR1 MDHEN, CDR2 SYDVKM. The CDR3 is 13 residues long. The CDR3 loop is CASSLREYSEAFF. CDR3 coding DNA: TGTGCCAGCAGTTTAAGGGAGTACTCTGAAGCTTTCTTT.

This clone was seen once. This chain links TRBV7-3 with TRBJ1-2; possibly TRBD1 for D (5 bases). This CDR3 has 13 residues. Germline CDR1 is SGHTA and CDR2 is FQGTGA. Trimming removed 1 base at V and 7 bases at J, with 10 bases between. CDR3 in amino acids: CASSLSTGGGYTF. In nucleotides, the CDR3 is TGTGCCAGCAGCTTAAGCACGGGGGGTGGCTACACCTTC.

With regard to this clone: Here the CDR3 omits its conserved ending phenylalanine or tryptophan, so a read error is the likely source. It is unclear where the CDR3 begins or ends on the DNA, so no DNA is shown, and the CDR3 is as TCRdb lists it. This chain links TRBV7-2 with TRBJ2-7; the tabulated D call, TRBD2, remains unverified against the DNA. CDR1 is SGHTA and CDR2 is FQGNSA in the germline V gene. From its first to its last residue, the CDR3 has 11 amino acids. CDR3 region: CASSSNGTSGR.

The rearrangement joins TRBV7-9 to TRBJ1-1; D gene ambiguous. V was shortened by 1 base and J by 2 bases, with 8 bases between the two germline ends. CDR1 is SEHNR and CDR2 is FQNEAQ in the germline V gene (reference sequence). The CDR3 totals 14 residues. CDR3 coding DNA: TGTGCCAGCAGCTTAGTTGCCAGTAACACTGAAGCTTTCTTT. Translation gives CASSLVASNTEAFF.

This clone was seen just once. The chain uses TRBV11-2 and TRBJ2-3; TRBD2 matches at 10 bases. The V gene end was trimmed by 5 bases and the J gene end by 7 bases; junction bases not matched to a gene: 9. The CDR3 loop spans 15 amino acids. CDR1 is SGHAT and CDR2 is FQNNGV in the germline V gene. The CDR3 nucleotides are TGTGCCAGCAGCCGAGCGGGAGGGCGAAGAAATACGCAGTATTTT. This gives the protein CASSRAGGRRNTQYF.

The V and J genes are TRBV7-8 and TRBJ1-1, with 7 bases fitting TRBD1. The V gene's germline CDR1 is SGHVS and CDR2 FQNEAQ. The CDR3 spans 17 residues. The V and J ends lost 1 base and 4 bases, in that order; junction bases with no gene match: 12. The CDR3 DNA is TGTGCCAGCAGCTTAGTTACAGGGGATTGGGGAGGCACTGAAGCTTTCTTT. Its translation: CASSLVTGDWGGTEAFF.

The rearrangement joins TRBV28 to TRBJ1-1; TRBD1 matches 7 bases. V was pared by 6 bases and J by 6 bases, with 13 bases of the junction left unmatched. Germline V CDR1 and CDR2: MDHEN, SYDVKM. The CDR3 is 15 amino acids. CDR3: CASSYLRTGGAEAFF. CDR3 coding DNA: TGTGCCAGCAGCTACCTCCGGACAGGCGGAGCTGAAGCTTTCTTT.

Note on this clone: A junction boundary mismatches the germline segment, possibly from a read error. The chain employs TRBV3-1 (or the pseudogene TRBV3-2) and TRBJ2-7; 7 bases align to TRBD1. This CDR3 is 9 amino acids long. CDR1 LGHDT and CDR2 YNNKEL come from the germline V gene (reference sequence). The CDR3 is CASSRYRGF. CDR3 DNA sequence: TGTGCCAGCAGTCGATACAGGGGCTTC.